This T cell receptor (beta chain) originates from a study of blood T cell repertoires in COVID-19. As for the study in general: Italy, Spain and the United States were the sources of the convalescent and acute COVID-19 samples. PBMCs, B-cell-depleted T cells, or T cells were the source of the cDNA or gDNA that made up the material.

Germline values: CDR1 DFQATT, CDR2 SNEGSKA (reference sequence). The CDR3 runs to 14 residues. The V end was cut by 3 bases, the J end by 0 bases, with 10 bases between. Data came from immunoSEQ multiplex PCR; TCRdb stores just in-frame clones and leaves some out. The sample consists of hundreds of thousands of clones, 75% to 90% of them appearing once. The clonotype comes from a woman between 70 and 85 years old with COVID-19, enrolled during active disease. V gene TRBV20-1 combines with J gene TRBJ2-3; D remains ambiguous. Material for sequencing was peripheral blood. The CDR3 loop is CSASFRISTDTQYF. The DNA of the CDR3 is TGCAGTGCTAGTTTCAGGATAAGCACAGATACGCAGTATTTT.